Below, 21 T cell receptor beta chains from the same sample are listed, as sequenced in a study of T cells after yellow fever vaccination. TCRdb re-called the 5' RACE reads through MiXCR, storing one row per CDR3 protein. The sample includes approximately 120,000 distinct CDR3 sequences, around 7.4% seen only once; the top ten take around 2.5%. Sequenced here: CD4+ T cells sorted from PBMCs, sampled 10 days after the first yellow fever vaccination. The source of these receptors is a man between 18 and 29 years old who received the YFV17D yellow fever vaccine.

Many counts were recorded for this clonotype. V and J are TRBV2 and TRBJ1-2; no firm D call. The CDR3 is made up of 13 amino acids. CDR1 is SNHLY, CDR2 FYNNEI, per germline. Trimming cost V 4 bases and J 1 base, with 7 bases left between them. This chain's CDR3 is CASSAGLNYGYTF. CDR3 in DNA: TGTGCCAGCAGTGCCGGACTTAACTATGGCTACACCTTC.

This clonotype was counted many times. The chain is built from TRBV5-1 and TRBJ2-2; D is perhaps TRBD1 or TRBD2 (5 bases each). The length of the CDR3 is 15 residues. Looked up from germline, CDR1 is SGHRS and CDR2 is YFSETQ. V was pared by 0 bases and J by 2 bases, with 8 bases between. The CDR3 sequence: CASSLEGTNTGELFF. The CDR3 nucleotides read TGCGCCAGCAGCTTGGAGGGGACCAACACCGGGGAGCTGTTTTTT.

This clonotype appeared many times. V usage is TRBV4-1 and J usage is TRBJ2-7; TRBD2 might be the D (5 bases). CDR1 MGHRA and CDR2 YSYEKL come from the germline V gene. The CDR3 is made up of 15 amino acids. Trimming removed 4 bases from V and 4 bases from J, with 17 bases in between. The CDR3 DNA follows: TGCGCCAGCAGCCTACTAGGACGGAACAAGTACGAGCAGTACTTC. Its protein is CASSLLGRNKYEQYF.

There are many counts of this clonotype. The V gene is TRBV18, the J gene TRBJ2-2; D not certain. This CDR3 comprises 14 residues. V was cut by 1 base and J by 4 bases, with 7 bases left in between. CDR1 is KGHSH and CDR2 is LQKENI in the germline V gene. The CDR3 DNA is TGTGCCAGCTCACCACAAGGCGGCACCGGGGAGCTGTTTTTT. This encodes CASSPQGGTGELFF.

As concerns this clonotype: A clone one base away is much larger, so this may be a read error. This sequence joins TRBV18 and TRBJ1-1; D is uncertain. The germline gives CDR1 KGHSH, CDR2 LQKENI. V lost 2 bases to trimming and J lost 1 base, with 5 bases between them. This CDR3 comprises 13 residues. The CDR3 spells CASSPTGNTEAFF. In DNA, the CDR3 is TGTGCCAGCTCACCAACGGGGAACACTGAAGCTTTCTTT.

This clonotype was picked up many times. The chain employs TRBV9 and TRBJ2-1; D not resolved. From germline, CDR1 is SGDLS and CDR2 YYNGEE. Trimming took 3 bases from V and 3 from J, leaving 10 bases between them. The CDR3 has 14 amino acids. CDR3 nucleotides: TGTGCCAGCAGCGCCTATGCCAGCTACAATGAGCAGTTCTTC. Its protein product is CASSAYASYNEQFF. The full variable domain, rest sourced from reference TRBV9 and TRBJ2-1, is DSGVTQTPKHLITATGQRVTLRCSPRSGDLSVYWYQQSLDQGLQFLIQYYNGEERAKGNILERFSAQQFPDLHSELNLSSLELGDSALYFCASSAYASYNEQFFGPGTRLTVL.

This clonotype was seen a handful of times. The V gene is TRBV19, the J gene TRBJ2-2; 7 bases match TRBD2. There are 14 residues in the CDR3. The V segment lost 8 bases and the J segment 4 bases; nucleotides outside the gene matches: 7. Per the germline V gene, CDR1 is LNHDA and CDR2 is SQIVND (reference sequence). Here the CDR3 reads CASDLGGSTGELFF. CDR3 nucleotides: TGTGCCAGTGACCTGGGCGGGAGCACCGGGGAGCTGTTTTTT.

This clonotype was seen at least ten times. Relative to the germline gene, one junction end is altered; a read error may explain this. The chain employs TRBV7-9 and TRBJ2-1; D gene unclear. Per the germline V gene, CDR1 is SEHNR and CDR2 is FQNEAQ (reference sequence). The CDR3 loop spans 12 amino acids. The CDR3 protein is CASSLEGRSGIF. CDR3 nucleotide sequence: TGTGCCAGCAGCTTAGAAGGCAGAAGTGGGATCTTC.

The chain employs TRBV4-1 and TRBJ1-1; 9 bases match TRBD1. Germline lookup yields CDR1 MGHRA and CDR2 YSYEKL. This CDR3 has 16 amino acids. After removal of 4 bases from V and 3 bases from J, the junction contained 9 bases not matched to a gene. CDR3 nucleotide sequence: TGCGCCAGCAGCCCAACGACAGGGGGTTGGGACACTGAAGCTTTCTTT. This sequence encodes CASSPTTGGWDTEAFF.

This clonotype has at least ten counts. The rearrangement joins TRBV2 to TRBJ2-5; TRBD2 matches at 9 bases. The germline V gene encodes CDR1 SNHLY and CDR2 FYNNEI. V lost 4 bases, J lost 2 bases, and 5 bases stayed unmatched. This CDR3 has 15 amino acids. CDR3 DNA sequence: TGTGCCAGCAGTGGGGGTAGCGGGGGACAAGAGACCCAGTACTTC. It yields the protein CASSGGSGGQETQYF. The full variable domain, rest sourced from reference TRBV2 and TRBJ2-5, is EPEVTQTPSHQVTQMGQEVILRCVPISNHLYFYWYRQILGQKVEFLVSFYNNEISEKSEIFDDQFSVERPDGSNFTLKIRSTKLEDSAMYFCASSGGSGGQETQYFGPGTRLLVL.

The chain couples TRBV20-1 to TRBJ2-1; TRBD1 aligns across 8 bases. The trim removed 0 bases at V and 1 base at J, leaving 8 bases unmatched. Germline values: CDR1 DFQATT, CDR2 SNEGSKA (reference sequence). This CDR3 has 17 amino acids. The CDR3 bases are TGCAGTGCTAGAGATCTCAGGACAGGGTATTCCTACAATGAGCAGTTCTTC. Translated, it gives CSARDLRTGYSYNEQFF.

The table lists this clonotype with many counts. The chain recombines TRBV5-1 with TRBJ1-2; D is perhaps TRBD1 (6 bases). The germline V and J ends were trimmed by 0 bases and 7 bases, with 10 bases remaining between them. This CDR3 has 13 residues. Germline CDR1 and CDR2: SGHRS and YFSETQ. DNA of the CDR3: TGCGCCAGCAGCTTGGGACAGGATCGTGGCTACACCTTC. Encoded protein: CASSLGQDRGYTF.

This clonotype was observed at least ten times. The CDR3 loop is CSVEGTSGVLETQYF. The CDR3 bases are TGCAGCGTTGAAGGGACTAGCGGGGTGTTGGAGACCCAGTACTTC. The rearrangement uses TRBV29-1 and TRBJ2-5; 12 nucleotides line up with TRBD2. V gave up 1 base and J gave up 5 bases; unmatched junction bases: 5. The CDR3 spans 15 residues. Germline CDR1 and CDR2: SQVTM and ANQGSEA.

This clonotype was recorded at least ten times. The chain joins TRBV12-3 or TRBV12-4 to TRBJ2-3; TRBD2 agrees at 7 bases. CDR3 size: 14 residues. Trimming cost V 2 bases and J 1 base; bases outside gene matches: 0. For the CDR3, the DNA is TGTGCCAGCAGTTTACTAGCGGGCACAGATACGCAGTATTTT. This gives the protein CASSLLAGTDTQYF.

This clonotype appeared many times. CDR3 DNA sequence: TGTGCCAGCAGTTTAGGGGACAGAAACGCGAACACTGAAGCTTTCTTT. It translates to CASSLGDRNANTEAFF. This chain connects TRBV12-3 or TRBV12-4 to TRBJ1-1, with 7 positions matching TRBD1. The ends lost 1 base at V and 1 base at J; junction bases unmatched: 6. This CDR3 contains 16 residues.

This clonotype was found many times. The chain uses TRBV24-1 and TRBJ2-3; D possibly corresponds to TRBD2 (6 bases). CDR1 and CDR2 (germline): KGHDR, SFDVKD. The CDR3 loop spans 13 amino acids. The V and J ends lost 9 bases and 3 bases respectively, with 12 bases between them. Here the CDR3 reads CATSTGVTDTQYF. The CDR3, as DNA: TGTGCCACCTCTACGGGGGTGACAGATACGCAGTATTTT.

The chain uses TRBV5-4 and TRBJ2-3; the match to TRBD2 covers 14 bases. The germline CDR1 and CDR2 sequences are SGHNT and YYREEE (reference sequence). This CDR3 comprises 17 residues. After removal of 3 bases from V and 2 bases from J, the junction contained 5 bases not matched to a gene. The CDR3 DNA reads TGTGCCAGCAGCTATAGACTAGCGGGGGGGCCCACAGATACGCAGTATTTT. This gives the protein CASSYRLAGGPTDTQYF.

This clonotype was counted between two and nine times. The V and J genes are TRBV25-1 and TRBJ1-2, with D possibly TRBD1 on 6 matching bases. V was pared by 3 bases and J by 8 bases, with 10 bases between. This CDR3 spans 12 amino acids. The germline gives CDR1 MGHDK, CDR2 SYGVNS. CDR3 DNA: TGTGCCAGCAGTGAGGGGGGGCGGGGCTACACCTTC. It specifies CASSEGGRGYTF.

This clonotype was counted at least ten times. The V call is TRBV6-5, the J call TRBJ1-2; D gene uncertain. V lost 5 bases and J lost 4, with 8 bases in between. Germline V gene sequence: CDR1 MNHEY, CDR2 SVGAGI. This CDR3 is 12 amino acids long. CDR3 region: CASSARPYGYTF. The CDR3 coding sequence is TGTGCCAGCAGTGCACGACCCTATGGCTACACCTTC.

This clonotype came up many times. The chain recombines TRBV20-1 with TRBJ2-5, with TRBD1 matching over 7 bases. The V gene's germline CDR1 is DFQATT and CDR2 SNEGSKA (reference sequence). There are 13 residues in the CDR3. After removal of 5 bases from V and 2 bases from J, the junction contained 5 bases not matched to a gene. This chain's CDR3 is CSADRVNQETQYF. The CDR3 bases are TGCAGTGCTGACAGGGTTAATCAAGAGACCCAGTACTTC.

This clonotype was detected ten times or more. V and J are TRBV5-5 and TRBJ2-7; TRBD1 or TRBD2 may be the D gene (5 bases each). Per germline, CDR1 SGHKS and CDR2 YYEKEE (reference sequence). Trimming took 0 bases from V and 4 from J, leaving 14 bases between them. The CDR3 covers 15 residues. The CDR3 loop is CASSLAGAVAYEQYF. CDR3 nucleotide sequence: TGTGCCAGCAGCTTGGCCGGGGCGGTTGCATACGAGCAGTACTTC.